This is a list of T cell receptor beta chains from one sample in a study of preoperative IRX-2 immunotherapy in early breast cancer. Profiled with immunoSEQ multiplex PCR; TCRdb holds only in-frame clones, not every one. The profile shows around 43,000 clones, around three quarters of them singletons. Sequencing was performed on tumor tissue, taken after IRX-2 immunotherapy. The origin of the receptors is a human donor with breast cancer. Each CDR3 is given with its conserved first and last residue. The D gene is left open where the match is weak. Only part of the rows carry a size: once, few, many, or a class if the clone is expanded.

V,size,J,D,CDR3,DNA
TRBV30,.,TRBJ2-1,.,CAWSGGYNEQFF,TGTGCCTGGAGTGGAGGGTACAATGAGCAGTTCTTC
TRBV28,.,TRBJ2-1,TRBD1,CASSPSGTASYNEQFF,TGTGCCAGCAGTCCTTCTGGGACAGCCTCGTACAATGAGCAGTTCTTC
TRBV7-4,.,TRBJ1-6,TRBD1,CASSLGQQFSPLHF,TGTGCCAGCAGCTTGGGACAGCAATTTTCACCCCTCCACTTT
TRBV19,.,TRBJ2-1,.,CASSIRGQQFF,TGTGCCAGTAGTATTCGGGGACAGCAGTTCTTC
TRBV19,once,TRBJ1-4,.,CASSIQGAATNEKLFF,TGTGCCAGTAGTATACAGGGCGCCGCAACTAATGAAAAACTGTTTTTT
TRBV11-3,few,TRBJ2-4,TRBD2,CASSPGTSANIQYF,TGTGCCAGCAGCCCCGGGACTAGCGCAAACATTCAGTACTTC
TRBV7-6,few,TRBJ2-1,.,CASSTLAPSYNEQFF,TGTGCCAGCAGCACCCTAGCACCCTCCTACAATGAGCAGTTCTTC
TRBV22-1,.,TRBJ2-2,.,CAGGQGVPGELFF,TGTGCCGGAGGACAGGGGGTTCCGGGGGAGCTGTTTTTT
TRBV7-4,.,TRBJ1-5,.,CASSFRQPYSNQPQHF,TGTGCCAGCAGCTTCAGACAGCCCTATAGCAATCAGCCCCAGCATTTT
TRBV25-1,.,TRBJ1-1,.,CASRRDSGNGEAFF,TGTGCCAGCAGGCGAGACAGCGGGAACGGTGAAGCTTTCTTT
TRBV19,.,TRBJ1-5,.,CASSIGTQPQHF,TGTGCCAGTAGTATCGGTACTCAGCCCCAGCATTTT
TRBV10-2,few,TRBJ2-2,TRBD2,CATSGRAATGELFF,TGCGCCACGTCAGGGAGGGCCGCGACCGGGGAGCTGTTTTTT
TRBV7-7,.,TRBJ2-3,.,CASSLQGPTDTQYF,TGTGCCAGCAGCTTACAGGGGCCCACAGATACGCAGTATTTT
TRBV28,.,TRBJ2-7,.,CASSFKVQGEQYF,TGTGCCAGCAGTTTCAAGGTTCAGGGCGAGCAGTACTTC
TRBV5-1,.,TRBJ1-3,.,CASSLAGSSGNTIYF,TGCGCCAGCAGCTTGGCAGGATCCTCTGGAAACACCATATATTTT
TRBV1,.,TRBJ2-7,.,CASSPTSGYEQYF,TGCGCCAGCAGCCCGACTAGCGGCTACGAGCAGTACTTC